The present TCR beta chain was sequenced within a study of blood T cell repertoires in COVID-19. The wider study: The United States, Italy and Spain provided the acute and convalescent COVID-19 samples. PBMCs, B-cell-depleted T cells, or T cells were the source of the cDNA or gDNA that made up the material.

The V and J ends lost 7 bases and 0 bases, in that order; junction bases with no gene match: 4. CDR3 length: 14 amino acids. Germline CDR1 is ENHRY and CDR2 is SYGVKD. Here immunoSEQ multiplex PCR was the method, and the copy in TCRdb shows in-frame clones only, minus some. The table includes under 85,000 clones, around 83% detected once. This receptor was identified in a man older than 75 with acute or convalescent COVID-19. The genes are TRBV10-3 and TRBJ2-3; 7 nucleotides align to TRBD2. Sample: peripheral blood. This chain's CDR3 is CAIKAGDSTDTQYF. Here the CDR3 DNA reads TGTGCCATCAAGGCGGGGGATAGCACAGATACGCAGTATTTT.